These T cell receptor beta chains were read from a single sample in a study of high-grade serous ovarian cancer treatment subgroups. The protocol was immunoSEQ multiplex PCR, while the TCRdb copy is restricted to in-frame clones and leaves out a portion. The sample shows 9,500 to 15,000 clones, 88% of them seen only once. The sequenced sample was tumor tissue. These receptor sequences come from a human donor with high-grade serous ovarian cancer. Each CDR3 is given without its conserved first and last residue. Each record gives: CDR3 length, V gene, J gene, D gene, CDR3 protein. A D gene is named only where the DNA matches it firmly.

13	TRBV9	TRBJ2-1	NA	ASTRGTGWENEQF
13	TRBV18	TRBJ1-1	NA	ASSPGAPGDTEAF
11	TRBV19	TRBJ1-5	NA	ASSPDLVRPQH
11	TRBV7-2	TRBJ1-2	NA	ASSPGQYYGYT
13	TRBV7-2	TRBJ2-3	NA	ASSLAGGLGDTQY
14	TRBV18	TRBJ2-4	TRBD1	ASSPYEDRLGNIQY
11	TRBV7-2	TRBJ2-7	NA	ASSRDPSYEQY
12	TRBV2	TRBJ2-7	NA	ASNLGRRSYEQY
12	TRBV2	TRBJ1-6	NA	ASSVRDGGSPLH
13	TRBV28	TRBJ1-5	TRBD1	ASEGGGGFNQPQH
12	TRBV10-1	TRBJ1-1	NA	ASSESWGIGEAF
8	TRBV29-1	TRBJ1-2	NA	SARVGGYT
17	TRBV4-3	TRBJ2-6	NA	ASSQDFWRGSSGANVLT
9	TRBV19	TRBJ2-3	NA	ASSFTDTQY
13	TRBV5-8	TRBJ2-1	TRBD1	ASSLLGQSYNEQF
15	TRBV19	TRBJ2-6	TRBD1	ASRSTGGRVGANVLT
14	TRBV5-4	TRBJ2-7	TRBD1	ASSARSRDRGYEQY
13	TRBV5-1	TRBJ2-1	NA	ASSLGGAGGNEQF
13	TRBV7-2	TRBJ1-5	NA	ASSLATGLNQPQH
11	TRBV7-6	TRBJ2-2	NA	ASSFPGTGELF
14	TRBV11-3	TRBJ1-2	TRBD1	ASSLSPTGARYGYT
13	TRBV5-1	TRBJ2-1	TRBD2	ASSSISGGAREQF
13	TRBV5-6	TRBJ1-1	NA	ASSLGGSKNTEAF
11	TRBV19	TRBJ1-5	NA	ASSIGGNQPQH
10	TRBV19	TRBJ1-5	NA	ATRHGNQPQH
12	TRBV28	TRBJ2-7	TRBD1	ASSLRQGRNEQY
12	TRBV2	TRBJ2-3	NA	ASIAATSTDTQY
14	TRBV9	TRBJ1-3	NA	ASSVEGEFPGNTIY
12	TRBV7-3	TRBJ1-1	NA	ASSLQGGDTEAF
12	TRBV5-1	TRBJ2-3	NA	ASSPRIFTDTQY
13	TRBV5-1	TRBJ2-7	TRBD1	ASSTQQGAGYEQY
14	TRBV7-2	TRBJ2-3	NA	ASSPRLAASTDTQY
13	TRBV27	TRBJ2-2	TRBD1	ASRNTGVRAGELF
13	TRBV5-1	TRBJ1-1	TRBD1	ASSSTGGLNTEAF
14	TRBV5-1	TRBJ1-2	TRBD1	ASSGGRDRGNYGYT
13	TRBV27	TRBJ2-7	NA	ASSAPRETGDEQY
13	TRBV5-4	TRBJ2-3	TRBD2	ASSLVVAGIDTQY
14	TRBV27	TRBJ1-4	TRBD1	ASSSSGTGWGEKLF
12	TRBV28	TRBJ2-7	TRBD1	ASSAGTGAYEQY
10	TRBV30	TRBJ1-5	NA	AWTTGHQPQH